These T cell receptor beta chains were read from a single sample in a study of early stage breast cancer tumors. The table came from immunoSEQ multiplex PCR; TCRdb's copy has only in-frame clones and leaves some out. The sample gives tens of thousands of clones, over 80% of which show up once; roughly 5% is in the top ten. What was sequenced was blood. The receptor set was obtained from a person aged 70 to 80 with breast cancer. CDR3s leave out the opening cysteine and the closing phenylalanine or tryptophan. The size entry is marked missing in some rows and otherwise reads once, few, many or a size class.

V gene | clone size | CDR3 length | CDR3 protein
TRBV5-6 | - | 11 | ASSFPGNYGYT
TRBV11-3 | - | 15 | ASRVQGWNSGANVLT
TRBV2 | few | 12 | ASRVTGGPYGYT
TRBV29-1 | - | 11 | SVLDQADEKLF
TRBV5-5 | - | 13 | ASSLSGGANYGYT
TRBV4-3 | - | 18 | ASSQGGPGQGVSYNSPLH
TRBV6-6 | - | 11 | ASRVPDRETQY
TRBV14 | - | 14 | ASSLTQRWGGRELF
TRBV7-7 | - | 13 | ASSARLGGGDEQF
TRBV4-3 | - | 13 | ASSQTGTANSPLH
TRBV28 | few | 12 | ASSQQGPAGELF